This is a list of T cell receptor beta chains from one sample in a study of PD-1 blockade in classical Hodgkin lymphoma. Data came from immunoSEQ multiplex PCR; TCRdb stores just in-frame clones and leaves some out. The sample holds about 94,000 clones; 89% are singletons and the top ten take around a tenth. The sequenced sample was peripheral blood mononuclear cells (PBMCs), obtained before the second cycle of nivolumab. These receptors came from a human donor with classical Hodgkin lymphoma. CDR3s include the opening cysteine and the closing phenylalanine or tryptophan. The D gene is left open where the match is weak. Clone size is shown for a subset of rows, as once, few, many or a class of expanded clone.

v_call: TRBV4-1
clone_size: NA
cdr3_length: 16
j_call: TRBJ2-1
d_call: NA
cdr3_aa: CASSQEGRGTYNEQFF
cdr3_nt: TGCGCCAGCAGCCAAGAGGGGAGAGGGACCTACAATGAGCAGTTCTTC

v_call: TRBV7-6
clone_size: few
cdr3_length: 15
j_call: TRBJ2-5
d_call: NA
cdr3_aa: CASSLGLGGVETQYF
cdr3_nt: TGTGCCAGCAGCTTGGGGTTAGGGGGAGTAGAGACCCAGTACTTC

v_call: TRBV4-1
clone_size: NA
cdr3_length: 16
j_call: TRBJ1-5
d_call: NA
cdr3_aa: CASSQGGAYSNQPQHF
cdr3_nt: TGCGCCAGCAGCCAAGGAGGGGCTTATAGCAATCAGCCCCAGCATTTT

v_call: TRBV15
clone_size: NA
cdr3_length: 13
j_call: TRBJ1-2
d_call: NA
cdr3_aa: CATSRDTSYGYTF
cdr3_nt: TGTGCCACCAGCAGAGATACCAGCTATGGCTACACCTTC

v_call: TRBV28
clone_size: NA
cdr3_length: 20
j_call: TRBJ2-7
d_call: TRBD2
cdr3_aa: CASSLTLGTSGRSYSYEQYF
cdr3_nt: TGTGCCAGCAGTTTAACACTAGGGACTAGCGGGAGGTCCTACTCCTACGAGCAGTACTTC

v_call: TRBV7-9
clone_size: NA
cdr3_length: 16
j_call: TRBJ2-5
d_call: TRBD2
cdr3_aa: CASSSTALAGRQTQYF
cdr3_nt: TGTGCCAGCAGCTCCACGGCCCTAGCGGGAAGGCAGACCCAGTACTTC

v_call: TRBV19
clone_size: NA
cdr3_length: 13
j_call: TRBJ1-4
d_call: NA
cdr3_aa: CASSIRVAEKLFF
cdr3_nt: TGTGCCAGTAGTATTCGCGTGGCAGAAAAACTGTTTTTT

v_call: TRBV5-8
clone_size: NA
cdr3_length: 14
j_call: TRBJ1-1
d_call: NA
cdr3_aa: CASSRVVNGPEAFF
cdr3_nt: TGTGCCAGCAGCCGCGTGGTGAATGGCCCTGAAGCTTTCTTT

v_call: TRBV25-1
clone_size: NA
cdr3_length: 14
j_call: TRBJ1-2
d_call: NA
cdr3_aa: CASSASGDHYGYTF
cdr3_nt: TGTGCCAGCAGCGCCTCAGGGGATCACTATGGCTACACCTTC

v_call: TRBV5-1
clone_size: NA
cdr3_length: 14
j_call: TRBJ1-4
d_call: NA
cdr3_aa: CASRVRLIDEKLFF
cdr3_nt: TGCGCCAGCAGAGTTCGGTTGATCGATGAAAAACTGTTTTTT

v_call: TRBV13
clone_size: NA
cdr3_length: 14
j_call: TRBJ2-7
d_call: TRBD1
cdr3_aa: CASSSTGGSYEQYF
cdr3_nt: TGTGCCAGCAGCTCGACAGGGGGCTCCTACGAGCAGTACTTC

v_call: TRBV19
clone_size: NA
cdr3_length: 15
j_call: TRBJ2-7
d_call: TRBD1
cdr3_aa: CASSTGTGSGYEQYF
cdr3_nt: TGTGCCAGTAGTACCGGGACAGGGAGTGGCTACGAGCAGTACTTC

v_call: TRBV6-4
clone_size: NA
cdr3_length: 14
j_call: TRBJ2-3
d_call: TRBD1
cdr3_aa: CASSRDSNTDTQYF
cdr3_nt: TGTGCCAGCAGCCGGGACAGCAACACAGATACGCAGTATTTT

v_call: TRBV7-2
clone_size: few
cdr3_length: 14
j_call: TRBJ2-7
d_call: NA
cdr3_aa: CASSLIQGGYEQYF
cdr3_nt: TGTGCCAGCAGCTTAATTCAAGGCGGATACGAGCAGTACTTC

v_call: TRBV5-8
clone_size: once
cdr3_length: 11
j_call: TRBJ2-1
d_call: NA
cdr3_aa: CASSLGRGQFF
cdr3_nt: TGTGCCAGCAGCTTGGGGCGGGGGCAGTTCTTC

v_call: TRBV19
clone_size: few
cdr3_length: 12
j_call: TRBJ1-4
d_call: NA
cdr3_aa: CASSTTGEKLFF
cdr3_nt: TGTGCCAGTAGTACAACAGGGGAAAAACTGTTTTTT

v_call: TRBV28
clone_size: NA
cdr3_length: 14
j_call: TRBJ2-3
d_call: TRBD1
cdr3_aa: CASSLLQGMDTQYF
cdr3_nt: TGTGCCAGCAGTTTATTACAGGGGATGGATACGCAGTATTTT

v_call: TRBV2
clone_size: NA
cdr3_length: 14
j_call: TRBJ1-2
d_call: NA
cdr3_aa: CASSEGQGFGGYTF
cdr3_nt: TGTGCCAGCAGTGAGGGCCAGGGATTCGGTGGCTACACCTTC

v_call: TRBV27
clone_size: NA
cdr3_length: 15
j_call: TRBJ2-7
d_call: TRBD1
cdr3_aa: CASRETGQLPYEQYF
cdr3_nt: TGTGCCAGCAGAGAAACGGGACAGCTACCCTACGAGCAGTACTTC

v_call: TRBV2
clone_size: NA
cdr3_length: 16
j_call: TRBJ2-5
d_call: TRBD2
cdr3_aa: CASSEARGGRLETQYF
cdr3_nt: TGTGCCAGCAGTGAAGCGCGGGGGGGGAGGTTGGAGACCCAGTACTTC

v_call: TRBV19
clone_size: NA
cdr3_length: 12
j_call: TRBJ2-5
d_call: NA
cdr3_aa: CASSDLQETQYF
cdr3_nt: TGTGCCAGTAGTGACCTCCAAGAGACCCAGTACTTC

v_call: TRBV18
clone_size: NA
cdr3_length: 12
j_call: TRBJ2-7
d_call: NA
cdr3_aa: CASSEQIDEQYF
cdr3_nt: TGTGCCAGCTCAGAACAGATAGACGAGCAGTACTTC

v_call: TRBV19
clone_size: NA
cdr3_length: 14
j_call: TRBJ2-5
d_call: NA
cdr3_aa: CASSPRRGTETQYF
cdr3_nt: TGTGCCAGTAGTCCTCGTCGAGGGACGGAGACCCAGTACTTC

v_call: TRBV28
clone_size: NA
cdr3_length: 14
j_call: TRBJ2-7
d_call: NA
cdr3_aa: CASSFGAFTYEQYF
cdr3_nt: TGTGCCAGCAGTTTTGGAGCGTTTACCTACGAGCAGTACTTC

v_call: TRBV6-5
clone_size: NA
cdr3_length: 16
j_call: TRBJ2-1
d_call: TRBD2
cdr3_aa: CASSYGGLAGRNEQFF
cdr3_nt: TGTGCCAGCAGTTACGGAGGACTAGCGGGTCGGAATGAGCAGTTCTTC

v_call: TRBV5-1
clone_size: NA
cdr3_length: 15
j_call: TRBJ2-2
d_call: NA
cdr3_aa: CASSLPGPATGELFF
cdr3_nt: TGCGCCAGCAGCTTACCGGGTCCGGCCACCGGGGAGCTGTTTTTT

v_call: TRBV6-1
clone_size: NA
cdr3_length: 16
j_call: TRBJ2-2
d_call: TRBD2
cdr3_aa: CASSEVPLAGAGELFF
cdr3_nt: TGTGCCAGCAGTGAAGTGCCTCTAGCGGGAGCCGGGGAGCTGTTTTTT

v_call: TRBV5-1
clone_size: NA
cdr3_length: 16
j_call: TRBJ2-1
d_call: TRBD2
cdr3_aa: CASSLGWTSGSSEQFF
cdr3_nt: TGCGCCAGCAGCTTGGGTTGGACTAGCGGGAGTAGTGAGCAGTTCTTC

v_call: TRBV9
clone_size: NA
cdr3_length: 18
j_call: TRBJ1-3
d_call: TRBD1
cdr3_aa: CASSEEVGGQGSGNTIYF
cdr3_nt: TGTGCCAGCAGCGAGGAGGTCGGGGGACAGGGTTCTGGAAACACCATATATTTT

v_call: TRBV4-1
clone_size: NA
cdr3_length: 18
j_call: TRBJ2-5
d_call: TRBD2
cdr3_aa: CASSQGRLLAGGQETQYF
cdr3_nt: TGCGCCAGCAGCCAGGGCAGGCTACTAGCGGGGGGGCAAGAGACCCAGTACTTC

v_call: TRBV19
clone_size: NA
cdr3_length: 13
j_call: TRBJ1-5
d_call: NA
cdr3_aa: CASSMAEGQPQHF
cdr3_nt: TGTGCCAGTAGTATGGCAGAGGGGCAGCCCCAGCATTTT

v_call: TRBV5-4
clone_size: NA
cdr3_length: 14
j_call: TRBJ2-1
d_call: TRBD2
cdr3_aa: CASSSRGGRNEQFF
cdr3_nt: TGTGCCAGCAGCTCCCGGGGGGGGCGTAATGAGCAGTTCTTC

v_call: TRBV11-3
clone_size: NA
cdr3_length: 16
j_call: TRBJ2-5
d_call: TRBD1
cdr3_aa: CASSLGGTGLQETQYF
cdr3_nt: TGTGCCAGCAGCTTAGGGGGGACAGGCCTCCAAGAGACCCAGTACTTC

v_call: TRBV5-6
clone_size: NA
cdr3_length: 18
j_call: TRBJ2-3
d_call: TRBD2
cdr3_aa: CASSLGTSGRASTDTQYF
cdr3_nt: TGTGCCAGCAGCTTGGGGACTAGCGGGAGGGCTAGCACAGATACGCAGTATTTT

v_call: TRBV2
clone_size: NA
cdr3_length: 13
j_call: TRBJ2-5
d_call: NA
cdr3_aa: CASSVGTPETQYF
cdr3_nt: TGTGCCAGCAGTGTGGGGACCCCCGAGACCCAGTACTTC

v_call: TRBV5-6
clone_size: NA
cdr3_length: 15
j_call: TRBJ2-2
d_call: NA
cdr3_aa: CASSFYPTVTGELFF
cdr3_nt: TGTGCCAGCAGCTTTTACCCGACTGTCACCGGGGAGCTGTTTTTT

v_call: TRBV23-1
clone_size: NA
cdr3_length: 13
j_call: TRBJ2-7
d_call: TRBD1
cdr3_aa: CARRTGACYEQYF
cdr3_nt: TGCGCCAGGAGGACAGGGGCGTGCTACGAGCAGTACTTC

v_call: TRBV2
clone_size: NA
cdr3_length: 14
j_call: TRBJ2-7
d_call: NA
cdr3_aa: CASSVLGGSYEQYF
cdr3_nt: TGTGCCAGCAGTGTTTTAGGCGGATCCTACGAGCAGTACTTC

v_call: TRBV9
clone_size: NA
cdr3_length: 15
j_call: TRBJ2-5
d_call: NA
cdr3_aa: CASSVSRGITETQYF
cdr3_nt: TGTGCCAGCAGCGTGTCTCGAGGTATCACGGAGACCCAGTACTTC

v_call: TRBV4-1
clone_size: NA
cdr3_length: 19
j_call: TRBJ2-2
d_call: TRBD2
cdr3_aa: CASSGLPRASGPNTGELFF
cdr3_nt: TGCGCCAGCAGCGGTCTCCCGCGGGCTAGCGGGCCGAACACCGGGGAGCTGTTTTTT

v_call: TRBV5-1
clone_size: NA
cdr3_length: 16
j_call: TRBJ2-1
d_call: TRBD1
cdr3_aa: CASSLSLGQGLYEQFF
cdr3_nt: TGCGCCAGCAGCCTATCCCTTGGACAGGGGTTATATGAGCAGTTCTTC

v_call: TRBV7-9
clone_size: few
cdr3_length: 13
j_call: TRBJ2-7
d_call: NA
cdr3_aa: CASSPPSSYEQYF
cdr3_nt: TGTGCCAGCAGCCCCCCGTCCTCCTACGAGCAGTACTTC